The 30 T cell receptor beta chains presented below share a single source sample, sequenced in a study of T cells in localized non-small cell lung cancer. Sequenced by immunoSEQ multiplex PCR; TCRdb stores in-frame clones only, minus some. The data contain under 50,000 clones, about four fifths of them singletons. The input for sequencing was peripheral blood mononuclear cells, taken before any cancer treatment. The source of these receptors is a man aged 40 to 75 with stage III lung adenocarcinoma.

This clone was found a few times. The chain recombines TRBV4-1 with TRBJ2-3, with 11 bases lining up with TRBD2. CDR3 length: 18 residues. The germline CDR1 and CDR2 sequences are MGHRA and YSYEKL. Trimming at V came to 8 bases and at J to 4 bases, leaving 17 bases not matched to a gene. CDR3 region: CASVGDGTSGGSADTQYF. CDR3 nucleotides: TGCGCCAGCGTTGGGGACGGAACTAGCGGGGGATCGGCAGATACGCAGTATTTT.

This sequence joins TRBV5-1 and TRBJ1-4; TRBD1 agrees at 7 bases. CDR1 is SGHRS, CDR2 YFSETQ, per germline. The trim removed 4 bases at V and 1 base at J, leaving 7 bases unmatched. The CDR3 totals 16 residues. CDR3 nucleotides: TGCGCCAGCAGCCAGGGACAGCCCCGAACTAATGAAAAACTGTTTTTT. This sequence encodes CASSQGQPRTNEKLFF.

J is TRBJ2-5 and V is TRBV5-6; a possible D gene is TRBD2 (7 bases). The CDR3 consists of 15 residues. Trimming shortened V by 2 bases and J by 5 bases, and 16 bases separated the two germline ends. The germline gives CDR1 SGHDT, CDR2 YYEEEE. The CDR3 loop is CASSFVGGAKETQYF. As DNA, the CDR3 is TGTGCCAGCAGCTTTGTTGGGGGGGCTAAGGAGACCCAGTACTTC.

The chain couples TRBV7-2 to TRBJ1-1; D is unclear. The CDR3 sequence is 13 residues long. Germline V gene lookup returns CDR1 SGHTA and CDR2 FQGNSA. Trimming removed 1 base at V and 3 bases at J, with 6 bases between. For the CDR3, the DNA is TGTGCCAGCAGCTTAGAGAAAGACACTGAAGCTTTCTTT. Protein product: CASSLEKDTEAFF.

The chain has TRBV5-6 and TRBJ2-2, with D possibly TRBD2 on 6 matching bases. Germline CDR1 and CDR2: SGHDT and YYEEEE. The V end lost 3 bases, the J end lost 7 bases, and 13 bases lay between the germline ends. The CDR3 length is 14 residues. CDR3 sequence: CASSSLGGGGELFF. The CDR3 DNA is TGTGCCAGCAGCTCCCTGGGGGGTGGCGGGGAGCTGTTTTTT.

The chain employs TRBV29-1 and TRBJ1-4, with D maybe TRBD1 (6 bases). This CDR3 comprises 13 residues. The germline gives CDR1 SQVTM, CDR2 ANQGSEA. The ends were cut back, 3 bases at V and 8 bases at J, with 13 bases in the middle. CDR3 in amino acids: CSVDARGGEKLFF. The CDR3 DNA is TGCAGCGTTGATGCCAGGGGCGGAGAAAAACTGTTTTTT.

The chain couples TRBV2 to TRBJ2-3; D perhaps matches TRBD2 (6 bases). The V gene lost 9 bases and the J gene lost 1 base, with 17 bases spanning the gap. Germline V gene lookup returns CDR1 SNHLY and CDR2 FYNNEI. CDR3 length equals 15 residues. The CDR3 bases are TGTGCCAGTCTAAGCTTCGGCGGGGGCACAGATACGCAGTATTTT. This sequence encodes CASLSFGGGTDTQYF. Variable domain in full (rest from reference TRBV2 and TRBJ2-3): EPEVTQTPSHQVTQMGQEVILRCVPISNHLYFYWYRQILGQKVEFLVSFYNNEISEKSEIFDDQFSVERPDGSNFTLKIRSTKLEDSAMYFCASLSFGGGTDTQYFGPGTRLTVL.

The rearrangement joins TRBV6-5 to TRBJ2-7, with D unclear. The CDR3 contains 13 residues. Trimming pared 5 bases from V and 5 bases from J, leaving 13 bases between. Germline assignment: CDR1 MNHEY and CDR2 SVGAGI. The CDR3, as DNA: TGTGCCAGCAGTCCCCTGGGTGTCGACGAGCAGTACTTC. Its protein product is CASSPLGVDEQYF.

This clone has more than one count but fewer than ten. The gene calls are TRBV6-5 and TRBJ2-7; 13 nucleotides align to TRBD2. Germline assignment: CDR1 MNHEY and CDR2 SVGAGI. Unmatched junction bases numbered 4, after V lost 6 bases and J lost 2 bases. The CDR3 has 15 residues. The CDR3 sequence is CASRAGLAGAYEQYF. Here the CDR3 DNA reads TGTGCCAGCAGGGCAGGACTAGCGGGGGCCTACGAGCAGTACTTC.

This sequence joins TRBV5-6 and TRBJ2-7; D uncertain. The CDR3 covers 14 residues. Germline V CDR1 and CDR2: SGHDT, YYEEEE. V was pared by 2 bases and J by 0 bases, with 9 bases between. CDR3 DNA: TGTGCCAGCAGCTTTCCCTCCTACTCCTACGAGCAGTACTTC. Protein: CASSFPSYSYEQYF.

The rearrangement uses TRBV6-5 and TRBJ2-1, with D uncertain. V lost 2 bases to trimming and J lost 9 bases, with 8 bases between them. Germline CDR1 reads MNHEY; CDR2 reads SVGAGI. The CDR3 totals 12 residues. The CDR3 DNA is TGTGCCAGCAGTTACAACTTAGGTGAGCAGTTCTTC. The encoded protein is CASSYNLGEQFF.

This clone was detected only a few times. The rearrangement joins TRBV7-2 to TRBJ2-1; no clear D. The CDR3 contains 12 residues. V lost 4 bases to trimming and J lost 4 bases, with 5 bases between them. Germline V CDR1 and CDR2: SGHTA, FQGNSA. The CDR3 DNA reads as TGTGCCAGCAGCTCCTTATACAATGAGCAGTTCTTC. Encoded protein: CASSSLYNEQFF.

The rearrangement links TRBV18 to TRBJ2-4; 10 bases map to TRBD1. This CDR3 spans 18 amino acids. The J segment lost 0 bases and the V segment lost 3 bases, leaving 8 bases of the junction unmatched. Per germline, CDR1 KGHSH and CDR2 LQKENI. CDR3 region: CASSPFSGTGVAKNIQYF. DNA of the CDR3: TGTGCCAGCTCACCCTTCTCTGGGACAGGGGTAGCCAAAAACATTCAGTACTTC.

This clone was seen a handful of times. The genes are TRBV30 and TRBJ2-1; the match to TRBD2 covers 9 bases. In germline, CDR1 is GTSNPN, CDR2 SVGIG (reference sequence). CDR3 length: 16 residues. The junction had 4 bases not matched to a gene; V was cut back by 1 base and J by 0 bases. CDR3: CAWSAGGGVSYNEQFF. CDR3 nucleotide sequence: TGTGCCTGGAGTGCTGGCGGGGGGGTCTCCTACAATGAGCAGTTCTTC.

This chain connects TRBV6-1 to TRBJ2-3; D is unresolved. Trimming stripped 5 bases from V and 2 bases from J, with 2 bases between. The CDR3 length is 11 residues. Germline V CDR1 and CDR2: MNHNS, SASEGT. For the CDR3, the DNA is TGTGCCAGCAGTCCCACAGATACGCAGTATTTT. Translation gives CASSPTDTQYF.

J is TRBJ2-3 and V is TRBV5-6; D gene unclear. There are 15 residues in the CDR3. Looked up from germline, CDR1 is SGHDT and CDR2 is YYEEEE. V lost 3 bases and J lost 3, with 14 bases in between. The CDR3: CASSSLSGLTDTQYF. CDR3 DNA: TGTGCCAGCAGCTCCCTCTCGGGTTTGACAGATACGCAGTATTTT.

V and J are TRBV29-1 and TRBJ1-1; 11 nucleotides line up with TRBD1. V dropped 4 bases and J dropped 4; count of bases not matched to a gene: 8. This CDR3 is built from 15 residues. The germline gives CDR1 SQVTM, CDR2 ANQGSEA. CDR3 nucleotide sequence: TGCAGCGTTGCGGACAGGGGGCATGAGGGCACTGAAGCTTTCTTT. Amino acids: CSVADRGHEGTEAFF.

This clone was seen only once. The V and J genes are TRBV5-1 and TRBJ2-2, with 10 bases fitting TRBD2. The junction had 8 bases not matched to a gene; V was cut back by 3 bases and J by 0 bases. Germline V CDR1 and CDR2: SGHRS, YFSETQ. The CDR3 length is 18 residues. The CDR3 sequence: CASSSVLAGYSNTGELFF. In DNA, the CDR3 is TGCGCCAGCAGCTCCGTACTAGCGGGGTACTCGAACACCGGGGAGCTGTTTTTT.

V gene TRBV6-6 combines with J gene TRBJ2-3; 8 bases map to TRBD1. The V segment lost 6 bases and the J segment 3 bases; nucleotides outside the gene matches: 5. This CDR3 region has 14 residues. CDR1 MNHNY and CDR2 SVGAGI come from the germline V gene (reference sequence). This CDR3 reads CASSPGTGTDTQYF. The DNA for the CDR3 is TGTGCCAGCAGCCCTGGGACAGGAACAGATACGCAGTATTTT.

This clone was detected only a few times. V and J are TRBV2 and TRBJ1-6; 8 bases agree with TRBD1. V lost 7 bases to trimming and J lost 9 bases; unmatched junction nucleotides: 14. This CDR3 comprises 16 residues. The germline gives CDR1 SNHLY, CDR2 FYNNEI. CDR3: CASTPGPGQDSSPLHF. The DNA for the CDR3 is TGTGCCAGCACCCCTGGACCGGGACAGGATAGTTCACCCCTCCACTTT.

Comment on this clone: One junction end disagrees with the germline gene, perhaps due to a read error. This rearrangement joins TRBV5-4 to TRBJ2-7, with TRBD1 identical over 7 bases. CDR3 length equals 12 residues. CDR1 and CDR2 (germline): SGHNT, YYREEE (reference sequence). In DNA form, the CDR3 reads TGTGTCAGCAGCTTTCCAGGGGGAGAGCAGTACTTC. Protein product: CVSSFPGGEQYF.

The chain carries TRBV5-4 and TRBJ2-5, with 9 bases aligning to TRBD1. There are 18 residues in the CDR3. Germline V gene data show CDR1 as SGHNT and CDR2 as YYREEE (reference sequence). With 4 bases clipped from V and 0 bases from J, the junction kept 13 bases outside the gene matches. The CDR3 DNA sequence: TGTGCCAGCAGCCCCCCAAACTGGGACAGGGCCTACCAAGAGACCCAGTACTTC. This codes for CASSPPNWDRAYQETQYF.

This clone was picked up many times. For the CDR3, the DNA is TGTGCCAGCAGCTCCTCCGGGACACCCTACGAGCAGTACTTC. This encodes CASSSSGTPYEQYF. This rearrangement joins TRBV11-1 to TRBJ2-7, with D tentatively TRBD1 (6 bases). The V gene's germline CDR1 is SGHAT and CDR2 FQDESV (reference sequence). Trimming took 4 bases from V and 2 from J, leaving 12 bases between them. The CDR3 covers 14 residues.

This chain connects TRBV2 to TRBJ2-7; 8 nucleotides match TRBD1. The V gene end was trimmed by 5 bases and the J gene end by 5 bases; junction bases not matched to a gene: 11. The CDR3 has 15 residues. CDR1 and CDR2 (germline): SNHLY, FYNNEI. CDR3 in DNA: TGTGCCAGCAGTTTCGACAGGGGAAAAGCGCACGAGCAGTACTTC. Amino acids: CASSFDRGKAHEQYF.

This clone was seen a few times. The V and J genes are TRBV5-1 and TRBJ2-2; D gene ambiguous. The ends were cut back, 0 bases at V and 0 bases at J, with 9 bases in the middle. CDR3 length equals 16 residues. Looked up from germline, CDR1 is SGHRS and CDR2 is YFSETQ. The CDR3 protein is CASSLALRTNTGELFF. CDR3 nucleotide sequence: TGCGCCAGCAGCTTGGCGCTAAGGACGAACACCGGGGAGCTGTTTTTT.

This clone has a handful of counts. The chain recombines TRBV9 with TRBJ1-2; no clear D. Germline V gives CDR1 SGDLS, CDR2 YYNGEE. V lost 4 bases, J lost 4 bases, and 11 bases lay in between. The CDR3 is 13 residues long. CDR3 nucleotide sequence: TGTGCCAGCAGCCCTTCGGGCCTCTATGGCTACACCTTC. Its translation is CASSPSGLYGYTF.

This clone showed up just a few times. The chain links TRBV7-8 to TRBJ1-2; D unresolved. CDR1 is SGHVS and CDR2 is FQNEAQ in the germline V gene. The CDR3 sequence is 15 residues long. Trimming shortened V by 5 bases and J by 0 bases, and 13 bases separated the two germline ends. This CDR3 is CASSPSIGTNYGYTF. CDR3 bases: TGTGCCAGCAGCCCGTCGATCGGCACTAACTATGGCTACACCTTC.

The chain joins TRBV5-6 to TRBJ2-2, with TRBD2 as a possible D gene (5 bases). The germline gives CDR1 SGHDT, CDR2 YYEEEE. V was trimmed by 0 bases and J by 5 bases, leaving 8 bases between them. The CDR3 has 14 residues. The CDR3 bases are TGTGCCAGCAGCTTGGTCTCGGGGACCGGGGAGCTGTTTTTT. It is translated as CASSLVSGTGELFF.

This sequence joins TRBV27 and TRBJ2-2; D not resolved. The CDR3 consists of 13 residues. Trimming left V 6 bases short and J 1 base short, with 6 bases between. Germline CDR1 and CDR2: MNHEY and SMNVEV (reference sequence). The CDR3 nucleotides read TGTGCCAGCAGGTTACAGAACACCGGGGAGCTGTTTTTT. This encodes CASRLQNTGELFF.

The chain joins TRBV10-3 to TRBJ1-4; 9 bases match TRBD1. The CDR3 length is 16 residues. V shed 1 base, J shed 5 bases, and the junction held 5 bases outside the gene matches. Germline-derived CDR1 and CDR2 are ENHRY and SYGVKD. CDR3 sequence (DNA): TGTGCCATCAGTGAGTTTTCCGGGACAGGGAATGAAAAACTGTTTTTT. It yields the protein CAISEFSGTGNEKLFF.